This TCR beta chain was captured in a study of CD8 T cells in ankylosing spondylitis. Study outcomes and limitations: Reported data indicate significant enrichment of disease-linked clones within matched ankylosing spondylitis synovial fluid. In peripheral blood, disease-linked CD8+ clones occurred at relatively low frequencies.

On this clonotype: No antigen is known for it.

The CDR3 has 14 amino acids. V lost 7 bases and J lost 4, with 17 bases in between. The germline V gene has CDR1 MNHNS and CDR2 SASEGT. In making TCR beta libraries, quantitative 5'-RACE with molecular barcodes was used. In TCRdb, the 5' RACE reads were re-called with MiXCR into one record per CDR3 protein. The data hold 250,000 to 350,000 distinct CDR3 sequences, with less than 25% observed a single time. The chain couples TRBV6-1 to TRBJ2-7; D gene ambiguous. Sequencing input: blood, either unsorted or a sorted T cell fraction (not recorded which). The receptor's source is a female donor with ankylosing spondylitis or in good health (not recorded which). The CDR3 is CASTPVPTIYEQYF. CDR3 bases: TGTGCCAGCACCCCCGTTCCGACCATTTACGAGCAGTACTTC.